A single TCR beta chain is shown here with its context. Its specificity is unknown. This specimen comes from a study of blood T cells in healthy people across ages. Findings and limits, study-wide: Correlation between TCR beta diversity and naive T cell percentage was strong. Per million T cells, TCR beta diversity dropped roughly linearly as age increased.

CDR1 is GTSNPN, CDR2 SVGIG, per germline (reference sequence). V was pared by 2 bases and J by 8 bases, with 3 bases of the junction left unmatched. This CDR3 is 12 amino acids long. The authors ran a second PCR of about 6 to 11 cycles using a sample-barcoded 5' primer and a J-beta primer mix. Each cDNA molecule received a tag from a template-switch adaptor that had 12 random nucleotides. MiXCR, run by TCRdb on the 5' RACE reads, gives a single entry per CDR3 protein. Among a few hundred thousand distinct CDR3 sequences listed, more than 45% were seen once. The chain uses TRBV30 and TRBJ1-1; 9 bases are shared with TRBD1. This TCR was recovered from a man in his 60s in good health. The sample taken for sequencing was blood. The CDR3 is CAWSQGTGEAFF. DNA for the CDR3: TGTGCCTGGAGTCAAGGGACAGGGGAAGCTTTCTTT.